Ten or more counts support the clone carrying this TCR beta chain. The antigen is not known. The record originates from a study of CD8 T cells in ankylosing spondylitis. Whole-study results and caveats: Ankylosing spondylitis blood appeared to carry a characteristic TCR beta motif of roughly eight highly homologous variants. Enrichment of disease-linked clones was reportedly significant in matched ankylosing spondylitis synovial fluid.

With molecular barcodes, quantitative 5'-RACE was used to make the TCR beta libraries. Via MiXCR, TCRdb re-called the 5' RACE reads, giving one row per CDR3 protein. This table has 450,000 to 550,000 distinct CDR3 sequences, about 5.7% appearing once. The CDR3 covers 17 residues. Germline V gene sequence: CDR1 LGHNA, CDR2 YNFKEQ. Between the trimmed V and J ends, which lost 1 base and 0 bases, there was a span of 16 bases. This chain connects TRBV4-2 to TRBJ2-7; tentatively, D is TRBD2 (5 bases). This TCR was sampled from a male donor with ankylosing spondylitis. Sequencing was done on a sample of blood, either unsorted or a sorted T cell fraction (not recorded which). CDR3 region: CASSQGTLPGSSYEQYF. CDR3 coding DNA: TGTGCCAGCAGCCAAGGGACCCTGCCTGGGAGCTCCTACGAGCAGTACTTC.